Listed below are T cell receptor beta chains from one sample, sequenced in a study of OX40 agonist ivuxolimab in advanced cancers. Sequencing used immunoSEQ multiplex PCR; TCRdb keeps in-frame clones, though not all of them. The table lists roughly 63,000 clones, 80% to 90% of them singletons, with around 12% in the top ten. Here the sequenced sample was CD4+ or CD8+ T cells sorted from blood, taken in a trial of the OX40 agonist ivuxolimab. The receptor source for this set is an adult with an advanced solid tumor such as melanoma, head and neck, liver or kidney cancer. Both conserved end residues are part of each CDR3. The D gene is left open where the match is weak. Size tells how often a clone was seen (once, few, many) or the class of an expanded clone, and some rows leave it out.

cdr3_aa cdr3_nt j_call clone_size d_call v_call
CASSGTQRGGGNTIYF TGCGCCAGCAGCGGAACTCAAAGGGGAGGTGGAAACACCATATATTTT TRBJ1-3 once - TRBV5-1
CASSTRDGDNEQFF TGTGCCAGCAGCACCCGGGACGGCGACAATGAGCAGTTCTTC TRBJ2-1 - - TRBV7-3
CASSLELAHNEQFF TGTGCCAGCAGCTTGGAACTAGCACACAATGAGCAGTTCTTC TRBJ2-1 - - TRBV5-5
CASSEVTEAFF TGTGCCAGCAGTGAGGTCACTGAAGCTTTCTTT TRBJ1-1 - - TRBV2
CASTLGGQPQHF TGTGCCAGCACCCTCGGCGGCCAGCCCCAGCATTTT TRBJ1-5 - - TRBV7-9
CASSLQLSYEQYF TGCGCCAGCAGCTTACAACTCTCCTACGAGCAGTACTTC TRBJ2-7 - - TRBV5-1
CASSGAGTAINTEAFF TGTGCCAGCAGTGGAGCCGGGACAGCTATCAACACTGAAGCTTTCTTT TRBJ1-1 - TRBD1 TRBV2
CASSQGRSGESSGANVLTF TGTGCCAGCAGCCAAGGACGGAGTGGAGAAAGCTCTGGGGCCAACGTCCTGACTTTC TRBJ2-6 - - TRBV14
CASSPGQVSSTDTQYF TGTGCCAGCAGCCCAGGACAGGTGTCCAGCACAGATACGCAGTATTTT TRBJ2-3 - TRBD1 TRBV5-6
CASSVSRDSSSYNEQFF TGTGCCAGCAGCGTATCCCGGGACTCGAGCTCCTACAATGAGCAGTTCTTC TRBJ2-1 - - TRBV9
CASSLRGASGRAAGNTQYF TGTGCCAGCAGCTTAAGGGGGGCTAGCGGGAGGGCCGCAGGGAATACGCAGTATTTT TRBJ2-3 - TRBD2 TRBV13
CASRASSGGGNIQYF TGTGCCAGCCGCGCCAGTAGCGGGGGGGGAAACATTCAGTACTTC TRBJ2-4 - TRBD2 TRBV2
CASSLEGAGEQFF TGTGCCAGCAGTTTAGAAGGGGCGGGTGAGCAGTTCTTC TRBJ2-1 - - TRBV28
CASSPQQTVYNEQFF TGTGCCAGCAGCCCCCAACAGACAGTATACAATGAGCAGTTCTTC TRBJ2-1 - - TRBV7-9
CASSEQVGSYNEQFF TGTGCCAGCAGTGAACAGGTCGGGTCCTACAATGAGCAGTTCTTC TRBJ2-1 - - TRBV2
CASSEQTRTNTGELFF TGTGCCAGCAGTGAACAGACTCGGACGAACACCGGGGAGCTGTTTTTT TRBJ2-2 - - TRBV2
CASSRQTGTSTDTQYF TGTGCCAGCAGCAGGCAGACAGGAACCAGCACAGATACGCAGTATTTT TRBJ2-3 once - TRBV27
CASTSRLAARAGELFF TGTGCCAGTACCTCCCGATTGGCGGCGAGGGCCGGGGAGCTGTTTTTT TRBJ2-2 - - TRBV19
CASSLGNAYNEQFF TGTGCCAGTAGTTTAGGGAACGCCTACAATGAGCAGTTCTTC TRBJ2-1 - - TRBV19
CSVDSTTQYF TGCAGCGTTGACAGCACGACCCAGTACTTC TRBJ2-5 - - TRBV29-1
CASSGGPGPYPYYGYTF TGTGCCAGCAGCGGGGGGCCCGGGCCTTACCCTTACTATGGCTACACCTTC TRBJ1-2 - - TRBV11-2
CASSLEGQGLDTQYF TGTGCCAGCAGCTTAGAAGGACAGGGCCTGGATACGCAGTATTTT TRBJ2-3 once TRBD1 TRBV11-2
CASSPSPLGTGEQYF TGTGCCAGCAGCCCCTCCCCGTTGGGGACGGGCGAGCAGTACTTC TRBJ2-7 - - TRBV7-9
CASSAERGSNQPQHF TGTGCCAGCAGTGCCGAACGGGGGAGCAATCAGCCCCAGCATTTT TRBJ1-5 - - TRBV2
CASSPGQVYEQYF TGCGCCAGCAGCCCGGGTCAGGTATACGAGCAGTACTTC TRBJ2-7 - - TRBV10-2
CAWTPLEGGDGYTF TGTGCCTGGACTCCGTTAGAGGGCGGGGATGGCTACACCTTC TRBJ1-2 once - TRBV30
CAILPPRLASSDTQYF TGTGCCATCCTTCCTCCTCGGCTAGCCTCGTCAGATACGCAGTATTTT TRBJ2-3 - - TRBV7-9
CASSYNDVGSEQYF TGTGCCAGCAGTTACAACGATGTGGGTAGCGAGCAGTACTTC TRBJ2-7 - - TRBV6-5
CASSLEEGRGYTF TGTGCCAGCAGCTTAGAAGAAGGCCGTGGCTACACCTTC TRBJ1-2 - - TRBV7-9
CASSLGGGHYEQYF TGTGCCAGCAGTTTAGGTGGCGGACACTACGAGCAGTACTTC TRBJ2-7 - - TRBV27
CASEGGLAKETQYF TGTGCCAGCGAGGGAGGACTAGCGAAAGAGACCCAGTACTTC TRBJ2-5 - TRBD2 TRBV11-2
CASSLSAASYNEQFF TGCGCCAGCAGCTTGTCGGCGGCGTCCTACAATGAGCAGTTCTTC TRBJ2-1 - - TRBV5-1
CASSTDRLYEQYF TGCGCCAGCAGCACGGACAGACTCTACGAGCAGTACTTC TRBJ2-7 - - TRBV5-1
CASSYRLAGGPEVGQFF TGTGCCAGCAGTTACCGACTAGCGGGAGGGCCTGAGGTAGGGCAGTTCTTC TRBJ2-1 - TRBD2 TRBV5-4
CASSPTSGSYNEQFF TGTGCCAGCAGTCCCACTAGCGGCTCCTACAATGAGCAGTTCTTC TRBJ2-1 - TRBD2 TRBV28
CASSLLPGRSYEQYF TGTGCCAGCAGCTTGCTACCCGGCCGGTCCTACGAGCAGTACTTC TRBJ2-7 - - TRBV5-6
CASSQRGTTNEKLFF TGTGCCAGCAGCCAACGGGGAACAACTAATGAAAAACTGTTTTTT TRBJ1-4 - - TRBV21-1
CASSGSGTSEQFF TGTGCCAGCAGCGGCTCCGGGACATCTGAGCAGTTCTTC TRBJ2-1 - - TRBV9
CASSGEPGQGKTEAFF TGTGCCAGCAGCGGAGAACCGGGACAGGGGAAAACTGAAGCTTTCTTT TRBJ1-1 - TRBD1 TRBV9
CASVSGLDNEQFF TGTGCCAGCGTATCGGGGTTAGACAATGAGCAGTTCTTC TRBJ2-1 - - TRBV27
CASSTGTDSNQPQHF TGTGCCAGTAGTACGGGGACAGATTCTAATCAGCCCCAGCATTTT TRBJ1-5 - TRBD1 TRBV19
CASSYSIGEVTEAFF TGTGCCAGCAGTTACTCGATTGGGGAGGTCACTGAAGCTTTCTTT TRBJ1-1 - - TRBV6-5
CASSRGPGIREQYF TGTGCCAGCAGTCGCGGACCGGGGATTAGGGAGCAGTACTTC TRBJ2-7 - - TRBV7-9
CASSLELRNYEQYF TGTGCCAGCAGCTTAGAACTCAGAAACTACGAGCAGTACTTC TRBJ2-7 - - TRBV11-2
CASSFGPLLVAAFF TGTGCCAGCAGCTTCGGCCCCTTATTAGTGGCAGCTTTCTTT TRBJ1-1 - - TRBV5-4
CASSLFRTDNEQFF TGTGCCAGCAGCTTATTCAGAACGGACAATGAGCAGTTCTTC TRBJ2-1 - - TRBV7-9
CASSPSGVAEAFF TGTGCCAGCAGCCCCAGCGGGGTAGCTGAAGCTTTCTTT TRBJ1-1 - - TRBV9
CASSFSRDPSTDTQYF TGTGCCAGCAGTTTTTCCCGGGACCCCAGCACAGATACGCAGTATTTT TRBJ2-3 - - TRBV27
CASSIWLTGELFF TGTGCCAGTAGTATCTGGTTGACCGGGGAGCTGTTTTTT TRBJ2-2 - - TRBV19